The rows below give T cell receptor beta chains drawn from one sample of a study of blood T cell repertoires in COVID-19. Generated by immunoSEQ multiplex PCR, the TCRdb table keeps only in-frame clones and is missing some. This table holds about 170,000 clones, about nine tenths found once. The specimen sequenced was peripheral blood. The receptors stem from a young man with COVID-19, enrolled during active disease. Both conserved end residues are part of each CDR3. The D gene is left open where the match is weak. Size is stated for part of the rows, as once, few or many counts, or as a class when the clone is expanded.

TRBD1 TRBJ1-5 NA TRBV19 CASSIRTGETGRHF TGTGCCAGTAGTATACGAACAGGGGAAACAGGACGGCATTTT
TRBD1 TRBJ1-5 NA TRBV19 CASSIGTGGVQPQHF TGTGCCAGTAGTATTGGGACAGGGGGGGTTCAGCCCCAGCATTTT
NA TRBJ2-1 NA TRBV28 CASDGTQYNEQFF TGTGCCAGCGACGGGACTCAATACAATGAGCAGTTCTTC
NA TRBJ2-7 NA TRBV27 CASSLQGMMNEQYF TGTGCCAGCAGTTTGCAGGGTATGATGAACGAGCAGTACTTC
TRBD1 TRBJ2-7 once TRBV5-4 CASSSDRAESYEQYF TGTGCCAGCAGCTCCGACAGGGCCGAGTCCTACGAGCAGTACTTC
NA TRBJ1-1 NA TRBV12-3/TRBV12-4 CASSLARQEGAFF TGTGCCAGCAGTTTAGCGCGTCAGGAGGGAGCTTTCTTT
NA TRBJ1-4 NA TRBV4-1 CASSVGGGTNEKLLF NA
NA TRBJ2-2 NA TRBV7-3 CASSPWAAGELFF TGTGCCAGCAGCCCATGGGCCGCCGGGGAGCTGTTTTTT
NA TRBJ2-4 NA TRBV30 CAWGLILSAKNIQYF TGTGCCTGGGGGTTGATACTCTCAGCCAAAAACATTCAGTACTTC
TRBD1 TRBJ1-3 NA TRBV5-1 CASSSTTGVSGNTIYF TGCGCCAGCAGCTCAACTACAGGGGTTTCTGGAAACACCATATATTTT
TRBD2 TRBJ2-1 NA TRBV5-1 CASSPIGDSSGPSYNEQFF TGCGCCAGCAGTCCGATAGGTGACTCTAGCGGGCCCTCCTACAATGAGCAGTTCTTC
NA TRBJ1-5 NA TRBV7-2 CASSLAYTQVQPQHF TGTGCCAGCAGCTTAGCTTACACACAAGTTCAGCCCCAGCATTTT
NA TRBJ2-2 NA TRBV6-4 CASSDSLRFTGELFF TGTGCCAGCAGTGACTCCTTACGGTTCACCGGGGAGCTGTTTTTT
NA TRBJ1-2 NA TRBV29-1 CSVRSTESYGYTF TGCAGCGTTCGGTCAACAGAGTCGTATGGCTACACCTTC
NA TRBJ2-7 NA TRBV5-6 CASSPDWTTYEQYF TGTGCCAGCAGCCCGGACTGGACGACCTACGAGCAGTACTTC
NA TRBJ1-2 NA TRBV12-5 CASDLTGTNSLCYGYTF TGTGCTAGTGACCTAACAGGGACCAACAGCCTCTGCTATGGCTACACCTTC
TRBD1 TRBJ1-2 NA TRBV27 CASSLRQGLGDGYTF TGTGCCAGCAGTTTGAGACAGGGTCTAGGGGATGGCTACACCTTC
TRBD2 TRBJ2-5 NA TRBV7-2 CASRRSTAGGETQYF TGTGCCAGCAGACGAAGCACGGCGGGAGGGGAGACCCAGTACTTC
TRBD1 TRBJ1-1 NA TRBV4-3 CASSQDPPQGVGTEAFF TGCGCCAGCAGCCAAGATCCCCCACAGGGGGTCGGGACTGAAGCTTTCTTT
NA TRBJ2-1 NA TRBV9 CASSVAFRNEQFF TGTGCCAGCAGCGTAGCTTTCAGAAATGAGCAGTTCTTC
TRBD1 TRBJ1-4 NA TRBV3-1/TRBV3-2 CASSYRGGKLLF TGTGCCAGCAGTTACAGGGGAGGAAAACTGCTTTTT
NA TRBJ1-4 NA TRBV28 CASSPPVRRGNEKLFF TGTGCCAGCAGTCCGCCGGTACGAAGGGGTAATGAAAAACTGTTTTTT
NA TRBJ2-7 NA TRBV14 CASSHANYEQYF TGTGCCAGCAGCCACGCGAACTACGAGCAGTACTTC
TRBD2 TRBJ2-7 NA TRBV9 CASSEASGEVYEQYF TGTGCCAGCAGCGAGGCCAGCGGGGAGGTCTACGAGCAGTACTTC
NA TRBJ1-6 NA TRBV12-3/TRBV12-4 CASRAEGPLHF TGTGCCAGCCGAGCCGAGGGACCCCTCCACTTT
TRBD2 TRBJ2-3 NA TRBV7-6 CASSLVTSGSGDTQYF TGTGCCAGCAGCTTAGTCACTAGCGGGAGTGGAGATACGCAGTATTTT
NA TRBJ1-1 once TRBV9 CASSTLTAMNTEAFF TGTGCCAGCAGCACGTTGACAGCTATGAACACTGAAGCTTTCTTT
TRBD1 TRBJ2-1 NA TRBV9 CASSPGTASYNEQFF TGTGCCAGCAGTCCGGGGACAGCCTCCTACAATGAGCAGTTCTTC
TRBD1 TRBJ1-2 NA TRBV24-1 CATSPGQPAANYGYTF TGTGCCACCTCTCCGGGACAGCCAGCCGCTAACTATGGCTACACCTTC
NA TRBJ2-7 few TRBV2 CAIGGAGRDEQYF TGTGCCATCGGCGGGGCAGGGCGGGACGAGCAGTACTTC
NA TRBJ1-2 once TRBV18 CASSRGEANYGYTF TGTGCCAGCTCCCGCGGGGAGGCTAACTATGGCTACACCTTC
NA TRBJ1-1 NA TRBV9 CASSVGSVLSTEAFF TGTGCCAGCAGCGTAGGGTCGGTCTTGAGCACTGAAGCTTTCTTT
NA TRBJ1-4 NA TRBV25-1 CASSEGGKLFF TGTGCCAGCAGTGAGGGAGGAAAACTGTTTTTT
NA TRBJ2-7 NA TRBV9 CASSPGGGDTYEQYF TGTGCCAGCAGCCCGGGCGGAGGCGATACTTACGAGCAGTACTTC
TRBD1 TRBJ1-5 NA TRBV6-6 CASSSDRGRQPQHF TGTGCCAGCAGTTCAGACAGGGGGCGGCAGCCCCAGCATTTT
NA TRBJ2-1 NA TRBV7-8 CASSSGLANEQFF TGTGCCAGCAGCTCGGGACTGGCCAATGAGCAGTTCTTC
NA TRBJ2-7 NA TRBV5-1 CASSLGYPYEQYF TGCGCCAGCAGCTTGGGCTACCCCTACGAGCAGTACTTC
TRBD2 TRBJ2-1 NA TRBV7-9 CASSPKRREGSDEQFF TGTGCCAGCAGCCCGAAAAGGCGGGAGGGTTCCGATGAGCAGTTCTTC
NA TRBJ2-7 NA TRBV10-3 CAIKGGGEQYF TGTGCCATCAAGGGGGGGGGAGAGCAGTACTTC
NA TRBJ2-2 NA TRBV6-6 CASRKRTPNTGELFF TGTGCCAGCAGGAAAAGGACTCCGAACACCGGGGAGCTGTTTTTT
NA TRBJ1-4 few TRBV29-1 CSVVRGDREKLFF TGCAGCGTGGTCAGGGGAGATCGGGAAAAACTGTTTTTT
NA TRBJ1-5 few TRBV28 CASSFFAPRTGRGQPQHF TGTGCCAGCAGTTTCTTTGCCCCCCGGACGGGGAGGGGTCAGCCCCAGCATTTT
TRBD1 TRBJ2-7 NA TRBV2 CASSGRQGTNF TGTGCCAGCAGCGGAAGACAGGGGACAAACTTC
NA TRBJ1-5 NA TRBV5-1 CASSPFGGMVNQPQHF TGCGCCAGCAGCCCGTTCGGGGGAATGGTCAATCAGCCCCAGCATTTT
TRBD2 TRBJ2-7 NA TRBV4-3 CASSQVSSGGAYEQYF TGCGCCAGCAGCCAAGTTTCTAGCGGAGGGGCCTACGAGCAGTACTTC
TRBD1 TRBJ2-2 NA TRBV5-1 CASSSGTGLSGELFF TGCGCCAGCAGCTCCGGGACAGGGTTGAGCGGGGAGCTGTTTTTT
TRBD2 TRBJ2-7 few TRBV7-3 CASSPTSGSLPYEQYF TGTGCCAGCAGCCCAACTAGCGGGAGCCTGCCGTACGAGCAGTACTTC
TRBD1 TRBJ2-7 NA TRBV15 CATSRRQGLSYEQYF TGTGCCACCAGCCGTCGACAGGGGCTCTCCTACGAGCAGTACTTC
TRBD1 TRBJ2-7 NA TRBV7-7 CASIISRDRSYEQYF TGTGCTAGCATAATCAGCCGGGACAGATCCTACGAGCAGTACTTC
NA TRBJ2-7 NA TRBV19 CASSPGASGYEQYF TGTGCCAGTAGTCCCGGCGCCTCGGGGTACGAGCAGTACTTC
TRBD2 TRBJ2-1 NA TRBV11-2 CASRYSGRDRNEQFF TGTGCCAGCAGGTATAGCGGGAGGGATCGCAATGAGCAGTTCTTC
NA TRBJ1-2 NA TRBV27 CASSFSRGYGYTF TGTGCCAGCAGTTTCAGTCGGGGCTATGGCTACACCTTC
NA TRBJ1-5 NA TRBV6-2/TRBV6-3 CASSQKWERDQPQHF TGTGCCAGCAGTCAGAAGTGGGAGCGTGATCAGCCCCAGCATTTT
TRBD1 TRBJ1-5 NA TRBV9 CASSVGQGAGQPQHF TGTGCCAGCAGCGTAGGGCAGGGGGCGGGTCAGCCCCAGCATTTT
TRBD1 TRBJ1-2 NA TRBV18 CASSPRGQGYGYTF TGTGCCAGCTCACCACGAGGACAGGGATATGGCTACACCTTC